This record concerns one T cell receptor beta chain sequence. The record originates from a study of T cells in Graves' hyperthyroidism and ophthalmopathy. There were TCR beta CDR3 regions amplified from RNA transcripts. Carried out on the TCR CDR3, a first-round RT-PCR used the HTBI primer set. MiXCR, run by TCRdb on the multiplex PCR reads, gives a single entry per CDR3 protein. The sample includes hundreds of thousands of distinct CDR3 sequences, roughly 50% of them seen just once. Sequenced: peripheral blood or thyroid tissue (not recorded which). This TCR was sampled from a woman younger than 35 with Graves' hyperthyroidism.

CDR3 bases: TGTGCCACCAGTGATTTAGGGACCGGCTACACCTTC. Translating it yields CATSDLGTGYTF. The J gene is TRBJ1-2, the V gene TRBV24-1, with D perhaps matching TRBD1 (5 bases). The CDR3 has 12 residues. The V gene's germline CDR1 is KGHDR and CDR2 SFDVKD. Trimming removed 1 base at V and 8 bases at J, with 7 bases between.